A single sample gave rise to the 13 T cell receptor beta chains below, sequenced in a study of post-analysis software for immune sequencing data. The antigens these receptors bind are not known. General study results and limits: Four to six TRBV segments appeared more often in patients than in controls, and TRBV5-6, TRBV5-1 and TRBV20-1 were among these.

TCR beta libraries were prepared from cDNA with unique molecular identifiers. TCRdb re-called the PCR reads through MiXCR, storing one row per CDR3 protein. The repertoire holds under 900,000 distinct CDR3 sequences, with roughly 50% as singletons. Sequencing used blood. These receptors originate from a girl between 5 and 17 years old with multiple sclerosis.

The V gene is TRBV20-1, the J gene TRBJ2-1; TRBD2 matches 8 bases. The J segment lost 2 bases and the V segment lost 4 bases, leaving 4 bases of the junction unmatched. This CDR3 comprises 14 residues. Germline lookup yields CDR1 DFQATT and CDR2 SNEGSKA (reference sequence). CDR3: CSAKIAGPYNEQFF. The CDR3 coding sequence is TGCAGTGCTAAAATAGCGGGGCCCTACAATGAGCAGTTCTTC.

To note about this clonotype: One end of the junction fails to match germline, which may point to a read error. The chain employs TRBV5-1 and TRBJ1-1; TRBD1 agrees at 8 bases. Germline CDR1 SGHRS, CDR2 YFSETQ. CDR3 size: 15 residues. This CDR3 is CASSLRTGMNTEAFF. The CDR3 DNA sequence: TGTGCCAGCAGTCTGCGGACAGGGATGAACACTGAAGCTTTCTTT.

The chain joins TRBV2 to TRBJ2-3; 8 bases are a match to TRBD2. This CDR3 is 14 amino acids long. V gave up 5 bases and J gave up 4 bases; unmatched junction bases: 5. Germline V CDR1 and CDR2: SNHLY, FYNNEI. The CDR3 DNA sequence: TGTGCCAGCAGTCGTAGTAGCGGGGCAGATACGCAGTATTTT. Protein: CASSRSSGADTQYF.

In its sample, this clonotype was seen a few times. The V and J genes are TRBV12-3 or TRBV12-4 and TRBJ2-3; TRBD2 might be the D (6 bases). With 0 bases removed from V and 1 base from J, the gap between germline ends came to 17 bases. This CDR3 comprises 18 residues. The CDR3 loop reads CASSLAAGTPRGTDTQYF. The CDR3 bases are TGTGCCAGCAGTTTAGCCGCGGGGACTCCTCGGGGCACAGATACGCAGTATTTT.

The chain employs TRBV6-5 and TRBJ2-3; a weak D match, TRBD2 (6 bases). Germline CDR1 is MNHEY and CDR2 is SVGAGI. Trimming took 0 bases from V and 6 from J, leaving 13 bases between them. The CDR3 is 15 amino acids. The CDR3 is CASSYSKLAWDTQYF. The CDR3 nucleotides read TGTGCCAGCAGTTACTCGAAGCTAGCGTGGGATACGCAGTATTTT.

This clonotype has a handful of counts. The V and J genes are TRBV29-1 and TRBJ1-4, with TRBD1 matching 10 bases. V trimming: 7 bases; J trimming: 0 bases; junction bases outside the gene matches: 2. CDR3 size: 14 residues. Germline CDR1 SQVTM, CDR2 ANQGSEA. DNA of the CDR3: TGCAGCGGGGGACAGGGGACAACTAATGAAAAACTGTTTTTT. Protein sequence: CSGGQGTTNEKLFF. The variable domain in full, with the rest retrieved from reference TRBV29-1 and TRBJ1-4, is SAVISQKPSRDICQRGTSLTIQCQVDSQVTMMFWYRQQPGQSLTLIATANQGSEATYESGFVIDKFPISRPNLTFSTLTVSNMSPEDSSIYLCSGGQGTTNEKLFFGSGTQLSVL.

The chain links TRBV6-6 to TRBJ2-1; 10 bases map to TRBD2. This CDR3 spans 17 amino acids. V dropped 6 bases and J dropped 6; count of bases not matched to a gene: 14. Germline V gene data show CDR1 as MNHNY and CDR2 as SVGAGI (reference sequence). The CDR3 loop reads CASSLRVSGRGTNEQFF. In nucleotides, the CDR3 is TGTGCCAGCAGCCTTAGGGTCAGCGGGAGGGGGACCAATGAGCAGTTCTTC.

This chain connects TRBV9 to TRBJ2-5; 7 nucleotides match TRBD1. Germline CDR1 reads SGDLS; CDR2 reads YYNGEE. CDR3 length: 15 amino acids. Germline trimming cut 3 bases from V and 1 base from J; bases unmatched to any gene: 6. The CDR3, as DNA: TGTGCCAGCAGCGAGGTGGGACAGCTCCAAGAGACCCAGTACTTC. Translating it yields CASSEVGQLQETQYF.

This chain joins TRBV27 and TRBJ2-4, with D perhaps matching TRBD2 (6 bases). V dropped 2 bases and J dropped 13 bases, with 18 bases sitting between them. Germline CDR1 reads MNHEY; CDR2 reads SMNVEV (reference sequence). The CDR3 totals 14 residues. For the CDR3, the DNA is TGTGCCAGCAGTTTACGGACAAGGGACTTGGAGCAGTACTTC. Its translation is CASSLRTRDLEQYF.

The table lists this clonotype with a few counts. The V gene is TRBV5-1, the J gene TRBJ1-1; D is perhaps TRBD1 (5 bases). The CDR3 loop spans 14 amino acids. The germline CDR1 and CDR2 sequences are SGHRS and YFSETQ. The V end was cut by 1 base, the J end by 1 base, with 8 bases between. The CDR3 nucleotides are TGCGCCAGCAGCTTGTTTCAGGGGAACACTGAAGCTTTCTTT. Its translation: CASSLFQGNTEAFF.

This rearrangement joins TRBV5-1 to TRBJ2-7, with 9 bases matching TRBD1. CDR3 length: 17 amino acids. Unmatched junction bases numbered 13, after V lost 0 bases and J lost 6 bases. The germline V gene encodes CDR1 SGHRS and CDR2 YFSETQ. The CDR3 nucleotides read TGCGCCAGCAGCTTGGGACTCAGGGGACAGGGAGTCTTCGAGCAGTACTTC. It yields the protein CASSLGLRGQGVFEQYF.

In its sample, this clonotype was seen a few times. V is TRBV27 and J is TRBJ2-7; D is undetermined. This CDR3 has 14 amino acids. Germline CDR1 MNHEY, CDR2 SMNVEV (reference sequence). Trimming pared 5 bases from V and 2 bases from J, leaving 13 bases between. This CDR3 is CASSPQTVAYEQYF. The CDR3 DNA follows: TGTGCCAGCAGTCCACAGACGGTCGCCTACGAGCAGTACTTC.

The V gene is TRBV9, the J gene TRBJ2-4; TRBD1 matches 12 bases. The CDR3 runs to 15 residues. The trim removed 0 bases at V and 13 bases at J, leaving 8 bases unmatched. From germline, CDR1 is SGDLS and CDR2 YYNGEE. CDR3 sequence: CASSVGGTGGEEQYF. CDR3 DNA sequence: TGTGCCAGCAGCGTAGGCGGGACAGGGGGCGAAGAGCAGTACTTC.